The 12 T cell receptor beta chains presented below share a single source sample, sequenced in a study of radiation and T cells in renal cell carcinoma. Clones were read by immunoSEQ multiplex PCR, and TCRdb kept only the in-frame ones, dropping some. The top ten clones hold approximately 2.4% of a sample with about 77,000 clones, 75% to 90% of them seen once. Documented time point: blood 4 weeks post-SBRT, at nephrectomy. As for treatment: 15 Gy SBRT to primary tumor, nephrectomy 4 weeks later. The sample here was blood, taken from a patient whose treatment included radiotherapy and nephrectomy. These receptors originate from a woman aged 55-70 years with renal cell carcinoma.

For the CDR3, the DNA is TGCGCCAGCAGCTTGGGCTGGGTCGCCTACGAGCAGTACTTC. As protein: CASSLGWVAYEQYF. The V gene is TRBV5-1, the J gene TRBJ2-7, with D unresolved. The germline gives CDR1 SGHRS, CDR2 YFSETQ. The ends were cut back, 0 bases at V and 2 bases at J, with 9 bases in the middle. The CDR3 runs 14 residues. Using reference TRBV5-1 and TRBJ2-7 for the parts outside the CDR3, the full variable domain is KAGVTQTPRYLIKTRGQQVTLSCSPISGHRSVSWYQQTPGQGLQFLFEYFSETQRNKGNFPGRFSGRQFSNSRSEMNVSTLELGDSALYLCASSLGWVAYEQYFGPGTRLTVT.

In DNA form, the CDR3 reads TGTGCCAGCAGCAAAGTCGGCCTACTAGCGGATCCCCCCCACACCGGGGAGCTGTTTTTT. It codes for CASSKVGLLADPPHTGELFF. V usage is TRBV21-1 and J usage is TRBJ2-2; the table calls TRBD2, which could not be checked here. TRBV21-1 is tagged as a pseudogene. The CDR3 has 20 residues.

This chain joins TRBV30 and TRBJ2-7; 11 bases fit TRBD2. Per the germline V gene, CDR1 is GTSNPN and CDR2 is SVGIG (reference sequence). After removal of 0 bases from V and 7 bases from J, the junction contained 5 bases not matched to a gene. CDR3 size: 14 residues. This chain's CDR3 is CAWSVASGRSEQYF. CDR3 in DNA: TGTGCCTGGAGTGTGGCTAGCGGGAGGTCAGAGCAGTACTTC.

This clone was counted a few times. The V and J genes are TRBV2 and TRBJ1-1, with 8 bases lining up with TRBD1. V shed 8 bases, J shed 5 bases, and the junction held 7 bases outside the gene matches. This CDR3 region has 13 residues. Germline CDR1 reads SNHLY; CDR2 reads FYNNEI. DNA of the CDR3: TGTGCCAGCCGTCCACAGGGGGAGACTGAAGCTTTCTTT. It encodes CASRPQGETEAFF.

The chain combines TRBV14 with TRBJ2-1; D gene ambiguous. The V gene's germline CDR1 is SGHDN and CDR2 FVKESK. This CDR3 spans 14 amino acids. V lost 4 bases to trimming and J lost 3 bases, with 10 bases between them. The DNA for the CDR3 is TGTGCCAGCAGCCCAGGCTCCAGCTACAATGAGCAGTTCTTC. Translation gives CASSPGSSYNEQFF.

V gene TRBV27 combines with J gene TRBJ2-7; D might be TRBD1 (6 bases). The CDR3 has 12 residues. Trimming removed 4 bases from V and 7 bases from J, with 11 bases in between. The V gene's germline CDR1 is MNHEY and CDR2 SMNVEV (reference sequence). This CDR3 reads CASSWRQGEQYF. In DNA form, the CDR3 reads TGTGCCAGCAGTTGGAGGCAGGGGGAGCAGTACTTC.

The chain links TRBV5-4 to TRBJ2-5, with 7 bases lining up with TRBD2. With 1 base clipped from V and 3 bases from J, the junction kept 3 bases outside the gene matches. From germline, CDR1 is SGHNT and CDR2 YYREEE (reference sequence). The CDR3 has 14 amino acids. The CDR3 DNA follows: TGTGCCAGCAGCTTGTCGGGGGGAGAAGAGACCCAGTACTTC. Its translation: CASSLSGGEETQYF.

This chain connects TRBV6-8 to TRBJ2-5, with 9 bases aligning to TRBD2. There are 14 residues in the CDR3. Trimming took 0 bases from V and 5 from J; bases not matched to a gene: 1. Germline V gene sequence: CDR1 MNHGY, CDR2 SAAAGT. CDR3 amino acids: CASSYSSGSETQYF. CDR3 coding DNA: TGTGCCAGCAGTTACTCTAGCGGGAGTGAGACCCAGTACTTC.

The chain employs TRBV2 and TRBJ1-2; D possibly corresponds to TRBD1 (6 bases). V was cut by 4 bases and J by 8 bases, with 14 bases left in between. The CDR3 runs to 13 residues. Germline V CDR1 and CDR2: SNHLY, FYNNEI. CDR3: CASSVEAGVGYTF. CDR3 nucleotides: TGTGCCAGCAGTGTGGAGGCAGGGGTCGGCTACACCTTC.

This chain uses TRBV18 with TRBJ1-3, with D tentatively TRBD1 (6 bases). Looked up from germline, CDR1 is KGHSH and CDR2 is LQKENI. Trimming left V 3 bases short and J 0 bases short, with 12 bases between. The CDR3 is 16 amino acids. The CDR3, as DNA: TGTGCCAGCTCACCCGGGGACATCTCCTCTGGAAACACCATATATTTT. Protein: CASSPGDISSGNTIYF.

This chain uses TRBV5-4 with TRBJ2-2; TRBD2 matches 12 bases. Per germline, CDR1 SGHNT and CDR2 YYREEE (reference sequence). J gave up 2 bases and V 4 bases, and 9 bases lay outside the gene matches. This CDR3 is built from 18 residues. The CDR3 sequence: CASSPVSLAGGNTGELFF. The CDR3 region has the DNA TGTGCCAGCAGCCCCGTGTCACTAGCGGGAGGAAACACCGGGGAGCTGTTTTTT.

The chain employs TRBV5-6 and TRBJ2-5; 8 bases align to TRBD1. V was clipped by 3 bases and J by 1 base; unmatched bases: 8. CDR1 and CDR2 from the germline V gene are SGHDT and YYEEEE. The CDR3 has 16 amino acids. The CDR3 protein is CASSSSVGQGQETQYF. CDR3 DNA: TGTGCCAGCAGCTCCTCGGTCGGACAGGGCCAAGAGACCCAGTACTTC.